Sequencing of this T cell receptor beta chain was carried out in a study of molecular identifiers for immune sequencing clone quantification. For the study at large: In replicates, RNA from roughly 20,000 or 100,000 naive CD8 cells was divided five ways and four parts were sequenced. Study results and limitations: Highly expanded clone sizes could end up underestimated if a barcode were shared by identical TCR molecules. The study found clones above 20 RNA copies held over 97% of effector molecules and under 1% in naive cells.

TCRdb called the PCR reads again in MiXCR, with one record for every CDR3 protein. The sample consists of 460,000 or so distinct CDR3 sequences, about a fifth of them appearing once. Source material for naive CD8 libraries was about 17,000 to 1,100,000 sorted cells, with 10%, 30% or 50% RNA. From germline, CDR1 is SGHDN and CDR2 FVKESK. The germline V and J ends were trimmed by 1 base and 4 bases, with 10 bases remaining between them. The CDR3 consists of 14 residues. This clonotype was seen repeatedly, ten times or more. As yet, its antigen is unknown. The chain employs TRBV14 and TRBJ1-1; D remains ambiguous. This TCR was recovered from a human donor in good health. Some libraries in this study had Jurkat cell RNA spiked in. The sample taken for sequencing was naive CD8+ T cells from blood, with Jurkat cell RNA spiked in. The subset here: FACS-sorted CD8+CD4-CCR7+CD45RA+ naive T cells. CDR3 bases: TGTGCCAGCAGCCAAGGGTCCCTGGGCACTGAAGCTTTCTTT. As protein: CASSQGSLGTEAFF.